A selection of T cell receptor beta chains follows, all from one sample in a study of Graves' ophthalmopathy and Graves' hyperthyroidism. TCRdb recomputed calls from the multiplex PCR reads with MiXCR, one row per CDR3 protein. The sample yields under 350,000 distinct CDR3 sequences, about a sixth seen once. Sequenced: peripheral blood. These receptor sequences come from an adult man with Graves' ophthalmopathy. CDR3s include the opening cysteine and the closing phenylalanine or tryptophan. Only part of the rows carry a size: once, few, many, or a class if the clone is expanded.

size,V,J,CDR3
-,TRBV6-1,TRBJ2-5,CASRNRPGLGVETQYF
many,TRBV7-8,TRBJ2-2,CASSPSTGGWNTGELFF
many,TRBV4-2,TRBJ2-7,CASSQDSQENYEQYF
many,TRBV6-2/TRBV6-3,TRBJ1-1,CASGRNTEAFF
-,TRBV15,TRBJ2-7,CATSRERGYEQYF
many,TRBV30,TRBJ1-5,CAWSVKGGNQPQHF
-,TRBV6-5,TRBJ2-7,CASSYSGNAYEQYF
-,TRBV27,TRBJ2-7,CASSLSLGLRGPMGEQYF
once,TRBV27,TRBJ1-1,CASSFTRTLGTEAFF
-,TRBV20-1,TRBJ2-5,CSARSSGVQEAQYF
many,TRBV6-1,TRBJ2-7,CASRPAGETYEQYF
many,TRBV30,TRBJ1-6,CACTISGQLGPLHF
many,TRBV11-2,TRBJ2-7,CASSLMRSYSYEQYF
-,TRBV3-1,TRBJ2-7,CASSQGEKGEYRTGEQYF
many,TRBV11-1,TRBJ1-1,CASSLGGGPRTGNTEAFF
many,TRBV7-2,TRBJ2-5,CASSLTPETQYF
many,TRBV20-1,TRBJ2-7,CSAGDLPYEQYF
many,TRBV20-1,TRBJ1-6,CSARDLTSKGALNSPLHF
many,TRBV6-1,TRBJ1-2,CASSEARDRTEGYTF
many,TRBV5-1,TRBJ2-7,CASSSISTATYEQYF
many,TRBV19,TRBJ1-5,CASSISPRTNQPQHF
many,TRBV20-1,TRBJ2-2,CSAPRLAGAIGELFF
many,TRBV7-2,TRBJ1-5,CASTLAGQPQHF
many,TRBV5-1,TRBJ1-2,CASSLDRVEGYTF
many,TRBV28,TRBJ1-1,CASNKGGPLNTEAFF
-,TRBV4-1,TRBJ2-5,CASSQVPGLDGETQYF
many,TRBV30,TRBJ1-2,CAWWTPLFSYTF
once,TRBV6-5,TRBJ2-5,CASSYGGRGWYQETQYF
-,TRBV20-1,TRBJ2-5,CSARAGRGHQETQYF
many,TRBV9,TRBJ1-2,CASKKGPSYGYTF
many,TRBV6-5,TRBJ1-1,CASRSPGQGKAFF
-,TRBV28,TRBJ1-2,CASSLVQDGYTF
many,TRBV5-4,TRBJ2-5,CASSQGLAGGGQETQYF
many,TRBV7-6,TRBJ1-6,CASSLGSRSPLHF
many,TRBV11-2,TRBJ2-7,CASSLIGPGEQYF
-,TRBV12-3/TRBV12-4,TRBJ1-1,CASSFGSLGGEQYFGPGTEAFF
-,TRBV6-5,TRBJ1-1,CASSFRQVDTEAFF
many,TRBV30,TRBJ1-1,CAWNSRSNTEAFF
many,TRBV27,TRBJ1-1,CASSLTGITEAFF
many,TRBV12-3/TRBV12-4,TRBJ1-1,CASRDTHTEAFF
many,TRBV12-3/TRBV12-4,TRBJ2-2,CASSLDRQGSGELFF
many,TRBV29-1,TRBJ2-3,CSVAGTSGTRTDTQYF
many,TRBV11-3,TRBJ1-5,CASSLVVTNSNQPQHF
many,TRBV4-2,TRBJ2-2,CASSPSFEGVRTGELFF
many,TRBV28,TRBJ1-3,CATKPPHKNTIYF
-,TRBV29-1,TRBJ1-2,CSVVAAPGLGYTF
many,TRBV19,TRBJ1-5,CAASEGQNQPQHF
many,TRBV20-1,TRBJ2-7,CSASQAENYEQYF
-,TRBV12-3/TRBV12-4,TRBJ1-1,CASSLGGARTEAFF
many,TRBV3-1,TRBJ1-2,CASSQEPYGYTF
many,TRBV5-6,TRBJ2-5,CASSFMAGLETQYF
many,TRBV4-3,TRBJ2-5,CASSQTHLGQETQYF
many,TRBV18,TRBJ1-1,CASSLEENTEAFF
-,TRBV6-1,-,CASGEGPVDEQFF
many,TRBV6-2/TRBV6-3,TRBJ1-6,CASSKRTGGNSPLHF
many,TRBV30,TRBJ1-1,CAWTRSNTEAFF